This is a list of T cell receptor beta chains from one sample in a study of blood T cell repertoires in COVID-19. Measured with immunoSEQ multiplex PCR; TCRdb has only the in-frame clones, and not every one. Of hundreds of thousands of clones in the sample, about nine tenths are singletons; the top ten hold 1.4%. Input material: peripheral blood. All receptors come from a woman aged 25 to 39 with active or convalescent COVID-19. CDR3s include the opening cysteine and the closing phenylalanine or tryptophan. A D gene is named only where the DNA matches it firmly. A clone size is listed for some rows: how often the clone was seen (once, few, many), or a class if it is expanded.

size: .; D: TRBD1; V: TRBV5-1; J: TRBJ2-7; DNA: TGCGCCAGCAGCTTGGAAGGACAGGGCTACGAGCAGTACTTC; CDR3: CASSLEGQGYEQYF
size: .; D: .; V: TRBV6-5; J: TRBJ1-5; DNA: TGTGCCAGCAGAGCATCCGGGACAAGCAATCAGCCCCAGCATTTT; CDR3: CASRASGTSNQPQHF
size: .; D: .; V: TRBV7-8; J: TRBJ1-2; DNA: TGTGCCAGCAGCCGGAACCCAGGGGCCTACTATGGCTACACCTTC; CDR3: CASSRNPGAYYGYTF
size: .; D: .; V: TRBV20-1; J: TRBJ1-2; DNA: TGCAGTGCTAGTGACGGACAGAACATCTATGGCTACACCTTC; CDR3: CSASDGQNIYGYTF
size: .; D: TRBD2; V: TRBV27; J: TRBJ2-7; DNA: TGTGCCAGCAGTTGGGGGGGGACTGCCGCCTACGAGCAGTACTTC; CDR3: CASSWGGTAAYEQYF
size: once; D: .; V: TRBV7-9; J: TRBJ2-1; DNA: TGTGCCAGCAGCTTAGCAGAGGTCTACAATGAGCAGTTCTTC; CDR3: CASSLAEVYNEQFF
size: .; D: .; V: TRBV6-5; J: TRBJ1-1; DNA: TGTGCCAGCAGTTACCCCGCTTCCCGAGGTACTGAAGCTTTCTTT; CDR3: CASSYPASRGTEAFF
size: .; D: TRBD2; V: TRBV4-1; J: TRBJ2-7; DNA: TGCGCCAGCAGCCAACACGCCGGACTAGCGTTCGAGCAGTACTTC; CDR3: CASSQHAGLAFEQYF
size: .; D: .; V: TRBV9; J: TRBJ2-7; DNA: TGTGCCAGCAGCGTAGATGGTAACTATGCCTACGAGCAGTACTTC; CDR3: CASSVDGNYAYEQYF
size: .; D: TRBD2; V: TRBV18; J: TRBJ2-1; DNA: TGTGCCAGCTCAGCTCTAGCGGGCAACGACAATGAGCAGTTCTTC; CDR3: CASSALAGNDNEQFF
size: .; D: .; V: TRBV9; J: TRBJ2-1; DNA: TGTGCCAGCAGCGTAGTGGAGGGTAAGAGGTCCTACAATGAGCAGTTCTTC; CDR3: CASSVVEGKRSYNEQFF
size: .; D: .; V: TRBV4-1; J: TRBJ1-5; DNA: TGCGCCAGCAGCCAAGGCGACTCGAACGGAGCCCAGCATTTT; CDR3: CASSQGDSNGAQHF
size: few; D: .; V: TRBV24-1; J: TRBJ2-3; DNA: TGTGCCACCAGTGATGCGAGGTTTGGAGGCACAGATACGCAGTATTTT; CDR3: CATSDARFGGTDTQYF